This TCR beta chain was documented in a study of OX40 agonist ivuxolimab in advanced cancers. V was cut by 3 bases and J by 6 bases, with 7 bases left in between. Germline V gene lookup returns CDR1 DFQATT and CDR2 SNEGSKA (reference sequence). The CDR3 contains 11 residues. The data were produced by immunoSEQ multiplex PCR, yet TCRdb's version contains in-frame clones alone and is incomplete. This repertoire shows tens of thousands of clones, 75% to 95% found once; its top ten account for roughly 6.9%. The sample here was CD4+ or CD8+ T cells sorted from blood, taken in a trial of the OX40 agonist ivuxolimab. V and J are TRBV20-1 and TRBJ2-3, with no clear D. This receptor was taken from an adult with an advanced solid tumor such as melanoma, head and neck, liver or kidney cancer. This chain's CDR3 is CSARPGDTQYF. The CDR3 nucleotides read TGCAGTGCTAGGCCCGGGGATACGCAGTATTTT.